The clone carrying this T cell receptor (beta chain) was counted a few times. These data come from a study of blood T cell repertoires in COVID-19. Study summary: There were acute and convalescent COVID-19 samples, and they came from the United States, Italy and Spain. Sources were T cells, B-cell-depleted T cells, or PBMCs; the material itself was cDNA or gDNA.

The trim removed 7 bases at V and 5 bases at J, leaving 7 bases unmatched. This CDR3 region has 13 residues. In the source study's methods: Nucleated cell counts were estimated from reference gene primer amplification. This table comes from immunoSEQ multiplex PCR, and its TCRdb copy is limited to in-frame clones, with some not included. Clone size and the V and J calls come from that table; the DNA yielded D and trimming. The table lists roughly 200,000 clones, about nine tenths of them singletons. The clonotype originates from a man between 18 and 29 years old with active or convalescent COVID-19. Input material: peripheral blood. The chain is built from TRBV12-3 or TRBV12-4 and TRBJ1-1, with 7 bases matching TRBD1. The CDR3 coding sequence is TGTGCCAGCAACCCGACAGGGACAACTGAAGCTTTCTTT. It yields the protein CASNPTGTTEAFF.